The 14 T cell receptor beta chains presented below share a single source sample, sequenced in a study of human T cells and chemical hapten exposure. TCRdb recomputed calls from the RACE reads with MiXCR, one row per CDR3 protein. The sample yields some 330,000 distinct CDR3 sequences, about 5.4% seen once. Time point noted: pre-sensitization, week 0. As for treatment: therapeutic diphenylcyclopropenone sensitization with weekly scalp DPC. This specimen consisted of whole blood, obtained in connection with sensitization to the hapten diphenylcyclopropenone (DPC). The receptors were sampled from a woman aged 18-35 years with alopecia areata. Some clones in this sample may be carry-over from other donors' samples.

V is TRBV6-2 or TRBV6-3 and J is TRBJ2-3, with a tentative D call TRBD1 (6 bases). CDR1 is MNHEY, CDR2 SVGEGT, per germline. CDR3 size: 14 residues. Trimming took off 5 bases at V and 3 bases at J, with 12 bases between the two ends. This chain's CDR3 is CASSNRVWTDTQYF. As DNA, the CDR3 is TGTGCCAGCAGTAACAGGGTTTGGACAGATACGCAGTATTTT.

The gene calls are TRBV9 and TRBJ1-3; D is possibly TRBD1 (5 bases). V shed 4 bases and J shed 0 bases, with 17 bases lying between them. Germline CDR1 SGDLS, CDR2 YYNGEE. This CDR3 is 17 amino acids long. CDR3: CASSPRPGDHSGNTIYF. The CDR3 DNA sequence: TGTGCCAGCAGCCCCCGTCCCGGGGACCACTCTGGAAACACCATATATTTT.

This clonotype appeared many times. This sequence joins TRBV20-1 and TRBJ2-3; D uncertain. V lost 1 base, J lost 6 bases, and 11 bases lay in between. CDR3 length equals 13 residues. Germline V gene data show CDR1 as DFQATT and CDR2 as SNEGSKA (reference sequence). The CDR3 loop reads CSARGLFEDTQYF. DNA of the CDR3: TGCAGTGCTAGAGGCCTATTCGAGGATACGCAGTATTTT.

This clonotype was seen a few times. The V call is TRBV20-1, the J call TRBJ1-2, with a possible D match to TRBD1 (5 bases). The CDR3 consists of 12 residues. With 5 bases removed from V and 0 bases from J, the gap between germline ends came to 7 bases. Germline lookup yields CDR1 DFQATT and CDR2 SNEGSKA (reference sequence). This chain's CDR3 is CSALTANYGYTF. Here the CDR3 DNA reads TGCAGTGCTCTGACAGCTAACTATGGCTACACCTTC.

This clonotype was observed a few times. This rearrangement joins TRBV18 to TRBJ2-7, with D perhaps matching TRBD1 (6 bases). Trimming took 0 bases from V and 1 from J, leaving 10 bases between them. This CDR3 spans 15 amino acids. Germline CDR1 reads KGHSH; CDR2 reads LQKENI. CDR3 amino acids: CASSPPRTESYEQYF. CDR3 nucleotides: TGTGCCAGCTCACCACCCAGGACAGAGTCCTACGAGCAGTACTTC.

The chain is built from TRBV5-6 and TRBJ2-1; possibly TRBD2 for D (5 bases). Trimming removed 2 bases at V and 1 base at J, with 10 bases between. The germline CDR1 and CDR2 sequences are SGHDT and YYEEEE. The CDR3 has 15 residues. CDR3 nucleotides: TGTGCCAGCAGCTTTTACGGGGATTCCTACAATGAGCAGTTCTTC. Protein: CASSFYGDSYNEQFF.

This clonotype was found a few times. V gene TRBV20-1 combines with J gene TRBJ2-7; perhaps TRBD1 as D (6 bases). Between the trimmed V and J ends, which lost 0 bases and 3 bases, there was a span of 12 bases. The CDR3 covers 14 residues. Germline V gene data show CDR1 as DFQATT and CDR2 as SNEGSKA (reference sequence). CDR3 loop: CSARDHREVYEQYF. CDR3 DNA: TGCAGTGCTAGAGATCACAGGGAAGTCTACGAGCAGTACTTC.

There are many counts of this clonotype. The CDR3 sequence is CASSPTSETQYF. CDR3 DNA: TGTGCCAGCTCACCTACATCCGAGACCCAGTACTTC. The V and J genes are TRBV18 and TRBJ2-5, with D unresolved. The CDR3 extends over 12 amino acids. CDR1 and CDR2 (germline): KGHSH, LQKENI. V was cut by 3 bases and J by 5 bases, with 7 bases left in between.

This clonotype was observed many times. The rearrangement uses TRBV4-3 and TRBJ2-6; possible D gene TRBD1, 5 bases. V lost 0 bases to trimming and J lost 4 bases, with 10 bases between them. This CDR3 spans 16 amino acids. The V gene's germline CDR1 is LGHNA and CDR2 YSLEER. In DNA, the CDR3 is TGCGCCAGCAGCCAAGAGGCAGGGTCGGGGGCCAACGTCCTGACTTTC. Amino acids: CASSQEAGSGANVLTF.

In this sample, this clonotype turned up a few times. In DNA, the CDR3 is TGTGCCATCGAGCGGGGGGAATCAGATACGCAGTATTTT. Protein product: CAIERGESDTQYF. The chain is built from TRBV6-2 or TRBV6-3 and TRBJ2-3; 9 nucleotides agree with TRBD2. Germline assignment: CDR1 MNHEY and CDR2 SVGEGT. CDR3 size: 13 residues. Losses at the gene ends were 10 bases for V and 4 bases for J; bases not matched to a gene: 6.

Many counts were recorded for this clonotype. V gene TRBV27 combines with J gene TRBJ2-7; TRBD1 might be the D (5 bases). There are 16 residues in the CDR3. CDR1 is MNHEY and CDR2 is SMNVEV in the germline V gene (reference sequence). V was shortened by 2 bases and J by 4 bases, with 18 bases between the two germline ends. DNA for the CDR3: TGTGCCAGCAGTTTAGGTACAGGTTTCCGTGGGTACGAGCAGTACTTC. Translation: CASSLGTGFRGYEQYF.

This chain joins TRBV27 and TRBJ2-7, with no clear D. V was shortened by 6 bases and J by 5 bases, with 11 bases between the two germline ends. The CDR3 has 12 residues. Germline assignment: CDR1 MNHEY and CDR2 SMNVEV (reference sequence). CDR3 nucleotide sequence: TGTGCCAGCAGCTACATAGGTGACGAGCAGTACTTC. Its translation is CASSYIGDEQYF.

V usage is TRBV6-6 and J usage is TRBJ1-5; weak D call: TRBD1 (5 bases). This CDR3 has 14 residues. Germline V gene lookup returns CDR1 MNHNY and CDR2 SVGAGI (reference sequence). Trimming cost V 6 bases and J 3 bases, with 12 bases left between them. As DNA, the CDR3 is TGTGCCAGCAGCCGCCGGGGGATCAATCAGCCCCAGCATTTT. The encoded protein is CASSRRGINQPQHF.

This clonotype showed up just a few times. The genes are TRBV14 and TRBJ2-7; TRBD2 matches at 11 bases. The CDR3 consists of 18 residues. V shed 2 bases, J shed 6 bases, and the junction held 15 bases outside the gene matches. The germline V gene encodes CDR1 SGHDN and CDR2 FVKESK. The CDR3 bases are TGTGCCAGCAGCCAACTTCCTAGCGGGGGGCGCCTTAGAGGCGAGCAGTACTTC. Its protein is CASSQLPSGGRLRGEQYF.